A single sample gave rise to the 21 T cell receptor beta chains below, sequenced in a study of cytomegalovirus exposure and HLA in healthy donors. 60 Vbeta and 13 Jbeta primers were used in PCR. Profiling relied on immunoSEQ multiplex PCR, and the TCRdb table lists in-frame clones only, not all of them. The table has approximately 170,000 clones, 80% seen once. The sample was PBMCs. These receptors all come from a woman in her forties or fifties in good health and CMV-seropositive.

The CDR3 here is CASSLAGSGGTDTQYF. The DNA for the CDR3 is TGCGCCAGCAGCTTGGCAGGGTCAGGGGGCACAGATACGCAGTATTTT. The genes are TRBV5-1 and TRBJ2-3; the D gene is possibly TRBD1 (6 bases). Trimming removed 0 bases from V and 1 base from J, with 12 bases in between. In germline, CDR1 is SGHRS, CDR2 YFSETQ. This CDR3 contains 16 residues.

The chain combines TRBV4-3 with TRBJ1-1; 12 nucleotides agree with TRBD1. The CDR3 has 15 amino acids. From germline, CDR1 is LGHNA and CDR2 YSLEER. V gave up 4 bases and J gave up 6 bases; unmatched junction bases: 6. This CDR3 reads CASSPLGQGASEAFF. The CDR3 coding sequence is TGCGCCAGCAGCCCCCTGGGACAGGGGGCCTCTGAAGCTTTCTTT.

J is TRBJ2-5 and V is TRBV27; 12 nucleotides agree with TRBD1. Judging by the DNA end, TRBJ2-7 fits better; the J call may be wrong. Germline V gene sequence: CDR1 MNHEY, CDR2 SMNVEV (reference sequence). There are 15 residues in the CDR3. In DNA, the CDR3 is TGTGCCAGCAGTTTAGGGACAGGGGGCATTTACGAGCAGTACTTC. Protein: CASSLGTGGIYEQYF.

This clone was counted once. V usage is TRBV7-9 and J usage is TRBJ2-7, with 10 nucleotides matching TRBD2. This CDR3 has 17 amino acids. The trim removed 1 base at V and 2 bases at J, leaving 8 bases unmatched. Germline lookup yields CDR1 SEHNR and CDR2 FQNEAQ (reference sequence). CDR3 amino acids: CASSLVGGLAVTYEQYF. CDR3 nucleotides: TGTGCCAGCAGCTTAGTGGGAGGACTAGCGGTTACCTACGAGCAGTACTTC.

The V and J genes are TRBV6-6 and TRBJ1-3; D uncertain. The CDR3 consists of 16 residues. V dropped 0 bases and J dropped 2 bases, with 11 bases sitting between them. Per the germline V gene, CDR1 is MNHNY and CDR2 is SVGAGI (reference sequence). In DNA form, the CDR3 reads TGTGCCAGCAGTTACTCGACACCTAGCCCTGGAAACACCATATATTTT. Protein product: CASSYSTPSPGNTIYF.

The J gene is TRBJ2-7, the V gene TRBV27; D remains unclear. V was cut by 4 bases and J by 4 bases, with 5 bases left in between. The CDR3 extends over 11 amino acids. The germline V gene encodes CDR1 MNHEY and CDR2 SMNVEV (reference sequence). The CDR3, as DNA: TGTGCCAGCAGTTGGCGGTACGAGCAGTACTTC. It codes for CASSWRYEQYF.

The chain recombines TRBV9 with TRBJ2-5, with TRBD2 matching 9 bases. Germline trimming cut 4 bases from V and 2 bases from J; bases unmatched to any gene: 3. This CDR3 has 14 amino acids. The germline V gene encodes CDR1 SGDLS and CDR2 YYNGEE. The DNA for the CDR3 is TGTGCCAGCAGCCTAGCGGGACTGCAAGAGACCCAGTACTTC. Amino acid sequence: CASSLAGLQETQYF. The whole variable domain, filled in from reference TRBV9 and TRBJ2-5, reads DSGVTQTPKHLITATGQRVTLRCSPRSGDLSVYWYQQSLDQGLQFLIQYYNGEERAKGNILERFSAQQFPDLHSELNLSSLELGDSALYFCASSLAGLQETQYFGPGTRLLVL.

This clone appeared a single time. The chain couples TRBV7-2 to TRBJ1-2; TRBD1 matches 7 bases. After removal of 5 bases from V and 8 bases from J, the junction contained 8 bases not matched to a gene. Germline V CDR1 and CDR2: SGHTA, FQGNSA. This CDR3 spans 13 amino acids. CDR3: CASSQTGLGGYTF. The CDR3 DNA is TGTGCCAGCAGCCAGACAGGGTTGGGGGGCTACACCTTC.

Here the CDR3 DNA reads TGTGCCAGCAGTTTGGGACTAGCGCCCGTCTACGAGCAGTACTTC. Residues: CASSLGLAPVYEQYF. The chain combines TRBV28 with TRBJ2-7, with 10 bases lining up with TRBD2. CDR1 is MDHEN and CDR2 is SYDVKM in the germline V gene. V dropped 3 bases and J dropped 3; count of bases not matched to a gene: 5. This CDR3 region has 15 residues.

The rearrangement uses TRBV19 and TRBJ1-6; TRBD1 aligns across 7 bases. In germline, CDR1 is LNHDA, CDR2 SQIVND (reference sequence). V gave up 3 bases and J gave up 3 bases; unmatched junction bases: 14. The length of the CDR3 is 19 residues. This CDR3 reads CASSMPPDRAAYYNSPLHF. CDR3 sequence (DNA): TGTGCCAGTAGTATGCCCCCAGACAGGGCTGCCTACTATAATTCACCCCTCCACTTT.

With respect to this clone: In the same sample, other DNA sequences code for this CDR3. This rearrangement joins TRBV10-3 to TRBJ1-1; 10 positions agree with TRBD1. Germline V gene sequence: CDR1 ENHRY, CDR2 SYGVKD. The CDR3 totals 16 residues. The junction had 10 bases not matched to a gene; V was cut back by 3 bases and J by 6 bases. The CDR3 region is CAISESDRGRRAEAFF. CDR3 sequence (DNA): TGTGCCATCAGTGAATCTGACAGGGGGCGCAGGGCTGAAGCTTTCTTT.

The chain is built from TRBV28 and TRBJ1-3; tentatively, D is TRBD1 (6 bases). Germline V lookup: CDR1 MDHEN, CDR2 SYDVKM. This CDR3 has 16 amino acids. V lost 4 bases and J lost 0, with 13 bases in between. CDR3 in amino acids: CASSWTDRLSGNTIYF. The CDR3, as DNA: TGTGCCAGCAGTTGGACAGACAGGCTCTCTGGAAACACCATATATTTT.

This clone was counted a few times. Other nucleotide sequences from this sample produce the same CDR3. The genes are TRBV28 and TRBJ2-7; 9 bases align to TRBD1. The CDR3 spans 14 residues. Germline CDR1 MDHEN, CDR2 SYDVKM. Losses at the gene ends were 7 bases for V and 0 bases for J; bases not matched to a gene: 4. CDR3 loop: CASTTGGNSYEQYF. CDR3 in DNA: TGTGCCAGCACCACAGGGGGCAACTCCTACGAGCAGTACTTC.

The chain joins TRBV15 to TRBJ2-1, with D possibly being TRBD2 (6 bases). The V gene's germline CDR1 is LNHNV and CDR2 YYDKDF (reference sequence). This CDR3 contains 19 residues. V lost 3 bases and J 4 bases, leaving 25 bases between the germline ends. CDR3 in amino acids: CATSSVPSGSGAGYNEQFF. CDR3 DNA: TGTGCCACCAGCAGTGTCCCAAGTGGAAGTGGAGCGGGTTACAATGAGCAGTTCTTC.

CDR3 DNA: TGTGCCAGCAGCTTGGCAGGGGCAGGTGGAGAGACCCAGTACTTC. Its protein is CASSLAGAGGETQYF. The J gene is TRBJ2-5, the V gene TRBV7-2; perhaps TRBD1 as D (6 bases). CDR3 length equals 15 residues. Germline V gene lookup returns CDR1 SGHTA and CDR2 FQGNSA. Trimming stripped 3 bases from V and 4 bases from J, with 15 bases between.

This rearrangement joins TRBV5-1 to TRBJ1-6, with D maybe TRBD1 (6 bases). The CDR3 has 15 amino acids. The germline V gene has CDR1 SGHRS and CDR2 YFSETQ. V lost 3 bases and J lost 7, with 14 bases in between. CDR3 nucleotide sequence: TGCGCCAGCAGCTGGACACAGGGTTCCAATTCACCCCTCCACTTT. It codes for CASSWTQGSNSPLHF.

This clone was recorded a few times. J is TRBJ1-1 and V is TRBV5-1; the D is unclear. Trimming took off 2 bases at V and 4 bases at J, with 6 bases between the two ends. CDR1 and CDR2 (germline): SGHRS, YFSETQ. CDR3 length: 12 residues. Here the CDR3 DNA reads TGCGCCAGCAGCTTAGGGAGCACTGAAGCTTTCTTT. This gives the protein CASSLGSTEAFF.

This clone appeared a single time. V is TRBV29-1 and J is TRBJ2-7, with 9 nucleotides matching TRBD2. Germline-derived CDR1 and CDR2 are SQVTM and ANQGSEA. The V segment lost 3 bases and the J segment 0 bases; nucleotides outside the gene matches: 3. The CDR3 extends over 14 amino acids. The chain's CDR3 is CSVEGLAPSYEQYF. DNA of the CDR3: TGCAGCGTTGAGGGACTAGCCCCCTCCTACGAGCAGTACTTC.

This clone was observed a few times. The chain recombines TRBV5-5 with TRBJ2-1, with D possibly being TRBD1 (6 bases). The CDR3 has 16 amino acids. Germline CDR1 reads SGHKS; CDR2 reads YYEKEE (reference sequence). Trimming took 4 bases from V and 0 from J, leaving 14 bases between them. CDR3 sequence: CASSGQRQSSYNEQFF. The CDR3 region has the DNA TGTGCCAGCAGCGGACAGAGACAGTCCTCCTACAATGAGCAGTTCTTC.

V gene TRBV7-2 combines with J gene TRBJ2-7, with 9 positions matching TRBD1. With 4 bases clipped from V and 6 bases from J, the junction kept 4 bases outside the gene matches. The CDR3 is 13 residues long. Germline values: CDR1 SGHTA, CDR2 FQGNSA. For the CDR3, the DNA is TGTGCCAGCAGCTGGGACAGGGTGGCCGAGCAGTACTTC. It is translated as CASSWDRVAEQYF.

This clone was detected only once. The rearrangement links TRBV5-1 to TRBJ1-2; D perhaps matches TRBD1 (6 bases). CDR3 size: 13 residues. Per germline, CDR1 SGHRS and CDR2 YFSETQ. V lost 4 bases to trimming and J lost 5 bases, with 12 bases between them. CDR3 in DNA: TGCGCCAGCAGCGGCACAGGGAGATATGGCTACACCTTC. The encoded protein is CASSGTGRYGYTF.